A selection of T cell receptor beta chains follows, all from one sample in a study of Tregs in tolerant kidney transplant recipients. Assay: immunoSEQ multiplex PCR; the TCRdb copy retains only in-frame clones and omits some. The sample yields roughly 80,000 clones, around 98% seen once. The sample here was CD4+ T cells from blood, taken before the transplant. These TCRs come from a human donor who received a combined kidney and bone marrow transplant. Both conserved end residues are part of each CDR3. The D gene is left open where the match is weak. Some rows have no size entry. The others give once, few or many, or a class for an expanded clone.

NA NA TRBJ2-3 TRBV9 TGTGCCAGCAGCGTAGCTGTTCCCGGAGATACGCAGTATTTT CASSVAVPGDTQYF
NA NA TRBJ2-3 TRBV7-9 TGTGCCAGCAGCTTAGGGCTAGAGATAGATACGCAGTATTTT CASSLGLEIDTQYF
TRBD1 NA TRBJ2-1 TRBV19 TGTGCCAGTAGTCCTCGGGACAGATACAATGAGCAGTTCTTC CASSPRDRYNEQFF
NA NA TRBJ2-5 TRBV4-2 TGTGCCAGCAGCCAAGATCGGCAAGAGACCCAGTACTTC CASSQDRQETQYF
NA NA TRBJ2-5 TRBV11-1 TGTGCCAGCAGCCTGGGACTGCAAGAGACCCAGTACTTC CASSLGLQETQYF
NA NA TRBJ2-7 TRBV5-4 TGTGCCAGCAGCCGCCTGCCACTAGGACGGTACGAGCAGTACTTC CASSRLPLGRYEQYF
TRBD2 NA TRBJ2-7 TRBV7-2 TGTGCCAGCAGCCCAAGACTAGCGGGGGGGGGCGAGCAGTACTTC CASSPRLAGGGEQYF
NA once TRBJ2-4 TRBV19 TGTGCCAGTAAAAACCTGGGACAAGCCAAAAACATTCAGTACTTC CASKNLGQAKNIQYF
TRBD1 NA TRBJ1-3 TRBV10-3 TGTGCCATCAGGGAGACAGGGGATGGAAACACCATATATTTT CAIRETGDGNTIYF
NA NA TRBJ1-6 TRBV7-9 TGTGCCAGCAGCCCGGTGAGCTCCTATAATTCACCCCTCCACTTT CASSPVSSYNSPLHF
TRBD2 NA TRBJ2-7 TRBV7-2 TGTGCCAGCAGCACCACTAGCGGATCCTACGAGCAGTACTTC CASSTTSGSYEQYF
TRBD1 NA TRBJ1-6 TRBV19 TGTGCCAGTACCGGACAGGTGGATTCACCCCTCCACTTT CASTGQVDSPLHF
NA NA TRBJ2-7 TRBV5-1 TGCGCCAGCAGCTTAGGGCAGGGGAGCTCCTACGAGCAGTACTTC CASSLGQGSSYEQYF
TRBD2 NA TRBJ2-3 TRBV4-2 TGTGCCAGCAGCCAAGTTTCAGCGGGGGGGCCTGATACGCAGTATTTT CASSQVSAGGPDTQYF
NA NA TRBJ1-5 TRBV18 TGTGCCAGCTCACCGAGCGCGTTCCGGCCCCAGCATTTT CASSPSAFRPQHF
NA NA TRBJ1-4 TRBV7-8 TGTGCCAGCAGCTTCAAAATTGCAGGAGGTGAAGCTGAAAAACTGTTTTTT CASSFKIAGGEAEKLFF
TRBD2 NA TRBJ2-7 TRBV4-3 TGCGCCAGCAGCCTCTCACCTCGGACTAGCACCTACGAGCAGTACTTC CASSLSPRTSTYEQYF
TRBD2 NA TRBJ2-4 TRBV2 TGTGCCAGCAGGACTAGCGGGAGCCCAGGGGGAGCCAAAAACATTCAGTACTTC CASRTSGSPGGAKNIQYF
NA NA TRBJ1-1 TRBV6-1 TGTGCCAGCAGTGAACTGGAGGGACTGAACACTGAAGCTTTCTTT CASSELEGLNTEAFF
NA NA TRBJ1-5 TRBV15 TGTGCCACCAGGCACCTGGAGGGAGGGTATCAGCCCCAGCATTTT CATRHLEGGYQPQHF
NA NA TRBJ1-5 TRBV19 TGTGCCAGTAGGGGAGGGAGCAATCAGCCCCAGCATTTT CASRGGSNQPQHF
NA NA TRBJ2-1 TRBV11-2 TGTGCCAGCAGCTTAGTTGCTGGGGGCGATTGGGATGAGCAGTTCTTC CASSLVAGGDWDEQFF
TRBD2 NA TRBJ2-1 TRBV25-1 TGTGCCACCACAGCGGGAGGGCAAGGGGTTTGGTCCTACAATGAGCAGTTCTTC CATTAGGQGVWSYNEQFF
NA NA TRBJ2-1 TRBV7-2 TGTGCCAGCAGCTTACCTTACAATGAGCAGTTCTTC CASSLPYNEQFF
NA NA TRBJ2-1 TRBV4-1 TGCGCCAGCAGCCAAAAGGGGATCGCCTCCTACAATGAGCAGTTCTTC CASSQKGIASYNEQFF
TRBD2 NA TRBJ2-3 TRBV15 TGTGCCACCAGCAGACTAGCGGACACAGATACGCAGTATTTT CATSRLADTDTQYF
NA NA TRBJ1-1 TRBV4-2 TGTGCCAGCAGCAACCCTTGGAGGGACACTGAAGCTTTCTTT CASSNPWRDTEAFF
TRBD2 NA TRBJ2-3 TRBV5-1 TGCGCCAGCAGTAGGGGACTAGATACAGATACGCAGTATTTT CASSRGLDTDTQYF
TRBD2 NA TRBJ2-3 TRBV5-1 TGCGCCAGCTATCACGGGGGGGGCCCAGATACGCAGTATTTT CASYHGGGPDTQYF
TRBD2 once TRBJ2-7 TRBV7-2 TGTGCCAGCAGCCGGACTAGCGGCAACTACGAGCAGTACTTC CASSRTSGNYEQYF
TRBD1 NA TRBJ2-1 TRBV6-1 TGTGCCAGTACCGGGACAGTAGTCAACAATGAGCAGTTCTTC CASTGTVVNNEQFF
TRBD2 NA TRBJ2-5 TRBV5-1 TGCGCCAGCAGTCGGACTAGCGGGGGCTTGCAGACCCAGTACTTC CASSRTSGGLQTQYF
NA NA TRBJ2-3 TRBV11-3 TGTGCCAGCAGCCTGCTTACCGCGGCAGATACGCAGTATTTT CASSLLTAADTQYF
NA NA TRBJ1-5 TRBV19 TGTGCCAGTAGTATATCGGGGTTGCCTCAGCCCCAGCATTTT CASSISGLPQPQHF
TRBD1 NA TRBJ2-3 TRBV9 TGTGCCAGCAGCCAACCTTCCGGACAGGGTAATCCCACAGATACGCAGTATTTT CASSQPSGQGNPTDTQYF
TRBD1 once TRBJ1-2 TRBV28 TGTGCCAGCAGCTACAGGGGAAATGTCTATGGCTACACCTTC CASSYRGNVYGYTF
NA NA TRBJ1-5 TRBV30 TGTGCCTGGAGTGTACTCAATAGCAATCAGCCCCAGCATTTT CAWSVLNSNQPQHF
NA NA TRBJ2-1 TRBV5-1 TGCGCCAGCAGCTTCGAGAGGGCCGTCGGCAATGAGCAGTTCTTC CASSFERAVGNEQFF
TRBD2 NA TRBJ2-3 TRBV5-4 TGTGCCAGCAGCTCGGGGAAAGCGGGGGGGCTTGCAGATACGCAGTATTTT CASSSGKAGGLADTQYF
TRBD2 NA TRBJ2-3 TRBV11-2 TGTGCCAGCAGCTTAGCGGTTAGCGGGAGGTATCGGGGACCAGATACGCAGTATTTT CASSLAVSGRYRGPDTQYF